The 8 T cell receptor beta chains presented below share a single source sample, sequenced in a study of vaccination effects on CD4 cells after COVID-19 (dated by TCRdb to 2022 to 2024). Libraries were built with the immunoSEQ multiplex PCR assay. In TCRdb, the immuneACCESS table is reduced to in-frame sequences with V and J assigned. These tables do not hold every clone; where another copy was compared, an unresolved V gene accounts for under half, and the others remain unexplained. The table for this sample lists 30,000 or so clones; about two thirds of them were counted only once. The ten largest account for about 30% of the sample. For these TCRs, the target antigens are not known. In the ViraFEST assay, PBMC were stimulated with viral peptide pools, and antigen-specific CD4+ T cell clonotypes were then identified by expansion using TCR sequencing. After around 11 days of culture, CD4+ T cells were isolated with the EasySep CD4+ T cell isolation kit. Convalescent patients had PCR-confirmed SARS-CoV-2 infection between March and December 2020, before Alpha, Beta and Delta variants emerged in the United States.

Sample: CD4+ T cells from PBMCs cultured with a peptide pool, taken before COVID-19 vaccination. The origin of the receptors is a human donor who had a prior SARS-CoV-2 infection.

The V and J genes are TRBV19 and TRBJ1-2, with D possibly being TRBD1 (5 bases). This CDR3 region has 13 residues. Looked up from germline, CDR1 is LNHDA and CDR2 is SQIVND (reference sequence). V lost 8 bases, J lost 5 bases, and 15 bases lay in between. The CDR3: CASQGIRRYGYTF. Written as DNA, the CDR3 is TGTGCCAGTCAGGGTATAAGGCGGTATGGCTACACCTTC.

The genes are TRBV2 and TRBJ2-3; the match to TRBD2 covers 7 bases. This CDR3 comprises 15 residues. Germline V CDR1 and CDR2: SNHLY, FYNNEI. The ends lost 6 bases at V and 0 bases at J; junction bases unmatched: 6. This chain's CDR3 is CASRGRGSSTDTQYF. In DNA form, the CDR3 reads TGTGCCAGCAGGGGTCGCGGGAGTAGCACAGATACGCAGTATTTT.

J is TRBJ1-2 and V is TRBV10-3, with 10 bases aligning to TRBD1. Germline values: CDR1 ENHRY, CDR2 SYGVKD. The CDR3 is 14 residues long. The V gene end was trimmed by 9 bases and the J gene end by 2 bases; junction bases not matched to a gene: 6. The CDR3 sequence is CAMAEGQGNYGYTF. DNA of the CDR3: TGTGCCATGGCCGAGGGACAGGGGAACTATGGCTACACCTTC.

This chain joins TRBV2 and TRBJ2-3; tentatively, D is TRBD2 (5 bases). Germline CDR1 reads SNHLY; CDR2 reads FYNNEI. V lost 5 bases, J lost 3 bases, and 12 bases lay in between. CDR3 length: 14 residues. This CDR3 is CASSQGRDTDTQYF. The CDR3, as DNA: TGTGCCAGCAGTCAAGGACGGGATACAGATACGCAGTATTTT.

In this sample, this clone turned up a few times. The rearrangement joins TRBV20-1 to TRBJ1-2, with D uncertain. The CDR3 is 11 amino acids. In germline, CDR1 is DFQATT, CDR2 SNEGSKA (reference sequence). Trimming took 5 bases from V and 3 from J, leaving 7 bases between them. The chain's CDR3 is CSAGGDYGYTF. DNA for the CDR3: TGCAGTGCTGGCGGGGACTATGGCTACACCTTC.

The genes are TRBV6-6 and TRBJ1-1; 7 bases are a match to TRBD1. Germline CDR1 reads MNHNY; CDR2 reads SVGAGI (reference sequence). The CDR3 covers 14 residues. J lost 1 base, V lost 7 bases, and 6 bases had no gene match. The CDR3 here is CASIRGTENTEAFF. The CDR3 DNA reads as TGTGCCAGCATACGAGGGACAGAGAACACTGAAGCTTTCTTT.

This sequence joins TRBV9 and TRBJ2-5; 8 nucleotides agree with TRBD2. The CDR3 totals 13 residues. The trim removed 0 bases at V and 5 bases at J, leaving 0 bases unmatched. Germline V CDR1 and CDR2: SGDLS, YYNGEE. This CDR3 reads CASSVGGGETQYF. The CDR3 region has the DNA TGTGCCAGCAGCGTAGGCGGGGGGGAGACCCAGTACTTC.

The chain uses TRBV9 and TRBJ1-2; D is possibly TRBD1 (6 bases). The V end lost 4 bases, the J end lost 0 bases, and 13 bases lay between the germline ends. The CDR3 loop spans 15 amino acids. The V gene's germline CDR1 is SGDLS and CDR2 YYNGEE. CDR3 amino acids: CASSWKGTPNYGYTF. The CDR3 region has the DNA TGTGCCAGCAGCTGGAAGGGGACACCTAACTATGGCTACACCTTC.